Following are 17 T cell receptor beta chains from one sample sequenced in a study of blood T cell repertoires in COVID-19. Method: immunoSEQ multiplex PCR; TCRdb's copy keeps in-frame clones and lacks some. The profile covers more than 250,000 clones, with around 88% appearing a single time and 0.95% to 1.5% taken by the ten largest. The sequenced material came from PBMCs or T cells enriched from blood (not recorded which). These receptors originate from a woman between 40 and 55 years old with acute COVID-19.

V gene TRBV2 combines with J gene TRBJ1-4, with D perhaps matching TRBD1 (5 bases). The CDR3 runs to 14 residues. Trimming left V 2 bases short and J 7 bases short, with 11 bases between. CDR1 is SNHLY, CDR2 FYNNEI, per germline. This CDR3 reads CASSELRVGEKLFF. CDR3 coding DNA: TGTGCCAGCAGTGAACTCAGGGTCGGTGAAAAACTGTTTTTT.

This clone showed up just once. V and J are TRBV7-9 and TRBJ1-5; D is unresolved. Germline CDR1 and CDR2: SEHNR and FQNEAQ (reference sequence). Trimming stripped 5 bases from V and 3 bases from J, with 11 bases between. The CDR3 is made up of 14 amino acids. CDR3 nucleotides: TGTGCCAGCAGCCCTGACGCGGTCAATCAGCCCCAGCATTTT. It is translated as CASSPDAVNQPQHF.

The J gene is TRBJ2-4, the V gene TRBV21-1; the table calls TRBD2, which could not be checked here. TRBV21-1 is termed a pseudogene. This CDR3 comprises 20 residues. The DNA for the CDR3 is TGTGCCAGCAGCTCCCCCAGTGGGGGGTACTCGTTTCTAGCCAAAAACATTCAGTACTTC. This gives the protein CASSSPSGGYSFLAKNIQYF.

This chain links TRBV27 with TRBJ2-7, with TRBD1 identical over 7 bases. V lost 0 bases and J lost 0; bases outside the gene matches: 8. Germline lookup yields CDR1 MNHEY and CDR2 SMNVEV (reference sequence). This CDR3 region has 17 residues. CDR3 residues: CASSLSPSGTASYEQYF. The CDR3 DNA sequence: TGTGCCAGCAGTTTATCCCCTTCCGGGACAGCCTCCTACGAGCAGTACTTC.

The chain is built from TRBV6-5 and TRBJ1-1, with TRBD1 matching 7 bases. Per germline, CDR1 MNHEY and CDR2 SVGAGI. The V gene end was trimmed by 7 bases and the J gene end by 2 bases; junction bases not matched to a gene: 10. The CDR3 has 15 residues. Here the CDR3 DNA reads TGTGCCAGCACCTGGGACAGCGGAGGAAACACTGAAGCTTTCTTT. Protein sequence: CASTWDSGGNTEAFF.

This chain links TRBV7-8 with TRBJ1-4; D is possibly TRBD1 (6 bases). CDR1 SGHVS and CDR2 FQNEAQ come from the germline V gene. Trimming stripped 5 bases from V and 5 bases from J, with 15 bases between. This CDR3 is built from 15 residues. The CDR3 loop reads CASSPRTDENEKLFF. The DNA of the CDR3 is TGTGCCAGCAGCCCGCGGACAGACGAAAATGAAAAACTGTTTTTT.

The rearrangement links TRBV28 to TRBJ2-3; a weak D match, TRBD1 (6 bases). Germline CDR1 is MDHEN and CDR2 is SYDVKM. This CDR3 region has 15 residues. With 7 bases removed from V and 0 bases from J, the gap between germline ends came to 14 bases. The CDR3 reads CASIFGTPSTDTQYF. The CDR3 nucleotides read TGTGCCAGCATATTTGGGACACCTAGCACAGATACGCAGTATTTT.

The V call is TRBV10-3, the J call TRBJ1-3; possible D gene TRBD1, 5 bases. Germline CDR1 and CDR2: ENHRY and SYGVKD. This CDR3 spans 22 amino acids. Trimming removed 0 bases at V and 0 bases at J, with 27 bases between. The CDR3 DNA is TGTGCCATCAGTGAGTCGTTTTTTCAATCCCAGGGCAGAAAGAGCTCTGGAAACACCATATATTTT. It yields the protein CAISESFFQSQGRKSSGNTIYF.

V and J are TRBV2 and TRBJ2-7, with D tentatively TRBD1 (5 bases). Per the germline V gene, CDR1 is SNHLY and CDR2 is FYNNEI. The CDR3 loop spans 12 amino acids. Trimming took 6 bases from V and 2 from J, leaving 8 bases between them. The CDR3 DNA follows: TGTGCCAGCAGCAGGGAAACCTACGAGCAGTACTTC. Translating gives CASSRETYEQYF.

This chain links TRBV19 with TRBJ1-1; the D gene is possibly TRBD1 (6 bases). Per germline, CDR1 LNHDA and CDR2 SQIVND (reference sequence). The CDR3 has 15 residues. The V and J ends lost 5 bases and 1 base respectively, with 14 bases between them. CDR3: CASSGTGHQNTEAFF. CDR3 nucleotide sequence: TGTGCCAGTAGTGGGACGGGACACCAGAACACTGAAGCTTTCTTT.

The chain has TRBV5-1 and TRBJ1-1, with D perhaps matching TRBD1 (5 bases). CDR3 length: 14 amino acids. In germline, CDR1 is SGHRS, CDR2 YFSETQ. V was trimmed by 4 bases and J by 0 bases, leaving 10 bases between them. CDR3 DNA: TGCGCCAGCAGCCCTGGGGGGGTGAACACTGAAGCTTTCTTT. Translating it yields CASSPGGVNTEAFF.

The genes are TRBV7-2 and TRBJ1-2, with D perhaps matching TRBD1 (6 bases). The CDR3 consists of 15 residues. V was trimmed by 0 bases and J by 4 bases, leaving 12 bases between them. The V gene's germline CDR1 is SGHTA and CDR2 FQGNSA. The CDR3 loop is CASSLASGGAYGYTF. The CDR3 bases are TGTGCCAGCAGCTTAGCTTCCGGGGGGGCCTATGGCTACACCTTC.

The CDR3 here is CASSFELQGAERGEQYF. The DNA of the CDR3 is TGTGCCAGCAGCTTCGAGCTTCAGGGGGCGGAACGGGGCGAGCAGTACTTC. The V gene is TRBV7-8, the J gene TRBJ2-7; 8 bases are a match to TRBD1. Looked up from germline, CDR1 is SGHVS and CDR2 is FQNEAQ. The ends lost 3 bases at V and 6 bases at J; junction bases unmatched: 16. This CDR3 spans 17 amino acids.

The chain has TRBV19 and TRBJ1-4; 9 bases fit TRBD1. V trimming: 7 bases; J trimming: 7 bases; junction bases outside the gene matches: 19. The CDR3 length is 18 residues. CDR1 LNHDA and CDR2 SQIVND come from the germline V gene (reference sequence). The CDR3 nucleotides are TGTGCCAGTATATCCGGCCACGACAGGGGGGGATTCGTTGAAAAACTGTTTTTT. This gives the protein CASISGHDRGGFVEKLFF.

The V and J genes are TRBV11-2 and TRBJ2-2; TRBD1 is a possible D gene (5 bases). Germline values: CDR1 SGHAT, CDR2 FQNNGV. CDR3 length: 13 amino acids. V lost 1 base, J lost 9 bases, and 9 bases lay in between. The CDR3 sequence is CASSLVRARELFF. The CDR3 DNA sequence: TGTGCCAGCAGCTTAGTCAGGGCCCGGGAGCTGTTTTTT.

This chain joins TRBV9 and TRBJ2-1, with 7 bases fitting TRBD1. Germline CDR1 reads SGDLS; CDR2 reads YYNGEE. Unmatched junction bases numbered 8, after V lost 0 bases and J lost 2 bases. This CDR3 region has 17 residues. CDR3 residues: CASSVDQGDVPYNEQFF. CDR3 DNA sequence: TGTGCCAGCAGCGTAGATCAGGGGGATGTCCCCTACAATGAGCAGTTCTTC.

In its sample, this clone was seen once. This chain joins TRBV18 and TRBJ1-3; 7 bases fit TRBD1. The V gene end was trimmed by 3 bases and the J gene end by 5 bases; junction bases not matched to a gene: 4. Germline CDR1 is KGHSH and CDR2 is LQKENI. This CDR3 region has 14 residues. In DNA form, the CDR3 reads TGTGCCAGCTCACCTGGGACAGAGCGAAACACCATATATTTT. Encoded protein: CASSPGTERNTIYF.